Described below is a single T cell receptor beta chain sequence and its context. As yet, its antigen is unknown. The CDR3 is 14 residues long. Germline CDR1 and CDR2: ENHRY and SYGVKD. Trimming shortened V by 2 bases and J by 4 bases, and 11 bases separated the two germline ends. Together with a sample-barcoded 5' primer, a J-beta primer mix was included in a second PCR lasting about 6 to 11 cycles. TCRdb re-derived calls from the 5' RACE reads in MiXCR, one entry per CDR3 protein. The table lists some 1.8 million distinct CDR3 sequences, more than 35% of them singletons, with under 25% in the top ten. The source of the sample is a study of blood T cells in healthy people across ages. Study results and caveats: CMV infection status of these donors was not known.

The chain links TRBV10-3 to TRBJ2-5; the D gene is possibly TRBD2 (5 bases). Sequences were obtained from blood. The sequence derives from a human donor in good health. This CDR3 reads CAISETGYRETQYF. The CDR3 bases are TGTGCCATCAGTGAGACGGGATATCGAGAGACCCAGTACTTC.